Described below is a single T cell receptor (beta chain) sequence and its context. What it binds is not known. The CDR3 totals 17 residues. Per germline, CDR1 SGHRS and CDR2 YFSETQ. V was trimmed by 4 bases and J by 6 bases, leaving 24 bases between them. This sample was included in a study of shared clonotypes between healthy human individuals. Study results and caveats: Only blood samples were collected, and tissue repertoires likely differ.

The method was immunoSEQ multiplex PCR; TCRdb's version includes in-frame clones alone and lacks a portion of them. Of millions of clones detected, around nine tenths appear once; the ten largest clones hold over 0.12%. Input material: naive CD4+ T cells sorted from blood. The sample's subset: CD45RA+ positively selected. The V and J genes are TRBV5-1 and TRBJ2-3; perhaps TRBD2 as D (6 bases). The source is a man aged 18 to 30 in good health. The CDR3 loop is CASSPRTSGGKLDTQYF. The CDR3 DNA is TGCGCCAGCAGCCCGAGGACGAGTGGGGGGAAACTCGATACGCAGTATTTT.